The rows below give T cell receptor beta chains drawn from one sample of a study of cytomegalovirus exposure and HLA in healthy donors. Clones were read by immunoSEQ multiplex PCR, and TCRdb kept only the in-frame ones, dropping some. The sample holds more than 95,000 clones; less than 80% are singletons and the top ten take roughly 1.3%. The material sequenced was PBMCs. The source of these receptors is a man aged 25-45 years in good health and CMV-seronegative. Both conserved end residues are part of each CDR3. The order of the fields is J gene, clone size, V gene, D gene, CDR3 DNA, CDR3 protein. The D gene is left open where the match is weak. Clone size, where shown, is once, few, many, or a class for clones that have expanded.

>TRBJ2-5|-|TRBV4-1|TRBD2
TGCGCCAGCAGCCAAATTCTAGCGGGAGTAGAGACCCAGTACTTC
CASSQILAGVETQYF
>TRBJ1-1|few|TRBV5-4|TRBD1
TGTGCCAGCAGCTTGAGCAGGGGGCACAATCAAGCTTTCTTT
CASSLSRGHNQAFF
>TRBJ1-2|-|TRBV10-3|-
TGTGCCATCAGTGACGGTCAGCTCGAGGGTCACTATGGCTACACCTTC
CAISDGQLEGHYGYTF
>TRBJ2-7|-|TRBV11-2|-
TGTGCCAGCAGACGCAGGGGTCTCATCTACGAGCAGTACTTC
CASRRRGLIYEQYF
>TRBJ1-2|-|TRBV7-9|-
TGTGCCAGCAGCTACGGGGGAAGAAATGGCTACACCTTC
CASSYGGRNGYTF
>TRBJ2-5|-|TRBV7-9|TRBD1
TGTGCCAGCAGCGGTCCGACAGGGCAGGAGACCCAGTACTTC
CASSGPTGQETQYF
>TRBJ2-3|once|TRBV7-2|TRBD1
TGTGCCAGCAGCTTAGTAGGACAGGGAGGAGATACGCAGTATTTT
CASSLVGQGGDTQYF
>TRBJ2-1|few|TRBV4-3|TRBD2
TGCGCCAGCAGCTCCATCGGACTAGCGACGGAGGGGCAGTTCTTC
CASSSIGLATEGQFF
>TRBJ1-2|few|TRBV7-8|TRBD1
TGTGCCAGCAGCCACCGGGACAGCTACTATGGCTACACCTTC
CASSHRDSYYGYTF
>TRBJ2-1|-|TRBV27|TRBD2
TGTGCCAGCATCAGAGGACCGGGGGGGCTTAATTACAATGAGCAGTTCTTC
CASIRGPGGLNYNEQFF